This TCR beta chain was found in a study of cytomegalovirus exposure and HLA in healthy donors. Overall study findings and caveats: Later genetic work tied a missense DCLRE1C variant to beta-chain V and J trimming. Reports indicate that TCR beta sequences accurately predicted the HLA-A and HLA-B alleles of most subjects. Immune exposure was documented only through CMV serostatus.

60 Vbeta and 13 Jbeta primers were used in PCR. The data were produced by immunoSEQ multiplex PCR, yet TCRdb's version contains in-frame clones alone and is incomplete. The data contain over 100,000 clones, around three quarters of them singletons. Germline CDR1 is MNHNS and CDR2 is SASEGT. This CDR3 contains 14 residues. After removal of 4 bases from V and 5 bases from J, the junction contained 5 bases not matched to a gene. Concerning this clone itself: The antigen is undetermined.

This sequence originates from a man younger than 40 in good health and CMV-seropositive. V usage is TRBV6-1 and J usage is TRBJ1-2; 9 bases are shared with TRBD1. What was sequenced was PBMCs. The CDR3 loop is CASSVSGTGYGYTF. The CDR3, as DNA: TGTGCCAGCAGTGTTTCCGGGACAGGGTATGGCTACACCTTC.